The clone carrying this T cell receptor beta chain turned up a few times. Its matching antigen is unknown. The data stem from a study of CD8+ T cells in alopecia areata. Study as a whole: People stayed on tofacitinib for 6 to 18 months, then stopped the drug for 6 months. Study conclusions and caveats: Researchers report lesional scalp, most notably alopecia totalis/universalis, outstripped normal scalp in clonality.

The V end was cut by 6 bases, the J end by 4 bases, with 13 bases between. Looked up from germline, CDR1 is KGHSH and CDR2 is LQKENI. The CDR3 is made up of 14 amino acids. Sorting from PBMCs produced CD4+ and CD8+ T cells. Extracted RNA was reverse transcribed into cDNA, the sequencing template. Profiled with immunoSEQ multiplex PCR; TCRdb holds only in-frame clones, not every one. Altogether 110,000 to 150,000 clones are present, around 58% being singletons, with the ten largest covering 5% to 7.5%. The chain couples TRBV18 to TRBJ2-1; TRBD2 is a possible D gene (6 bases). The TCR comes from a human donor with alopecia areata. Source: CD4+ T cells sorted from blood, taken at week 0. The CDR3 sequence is CASSPGTGYNEQFF. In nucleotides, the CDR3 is TGTGCCAGCTCCCCCGGGACTGGTTACAATGAGCAGTTCTTC. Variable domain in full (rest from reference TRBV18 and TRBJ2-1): NAGVMQNPRHLVRRRGQEARLRCSPMKGHSHVYWYRQLPEEGLKFMVYLQKENIIDESGMPKERFSAEFPKEGPSILRIQQVVRGDSAAYFCASSPGTGYNEQFFGPGTRLTVL.